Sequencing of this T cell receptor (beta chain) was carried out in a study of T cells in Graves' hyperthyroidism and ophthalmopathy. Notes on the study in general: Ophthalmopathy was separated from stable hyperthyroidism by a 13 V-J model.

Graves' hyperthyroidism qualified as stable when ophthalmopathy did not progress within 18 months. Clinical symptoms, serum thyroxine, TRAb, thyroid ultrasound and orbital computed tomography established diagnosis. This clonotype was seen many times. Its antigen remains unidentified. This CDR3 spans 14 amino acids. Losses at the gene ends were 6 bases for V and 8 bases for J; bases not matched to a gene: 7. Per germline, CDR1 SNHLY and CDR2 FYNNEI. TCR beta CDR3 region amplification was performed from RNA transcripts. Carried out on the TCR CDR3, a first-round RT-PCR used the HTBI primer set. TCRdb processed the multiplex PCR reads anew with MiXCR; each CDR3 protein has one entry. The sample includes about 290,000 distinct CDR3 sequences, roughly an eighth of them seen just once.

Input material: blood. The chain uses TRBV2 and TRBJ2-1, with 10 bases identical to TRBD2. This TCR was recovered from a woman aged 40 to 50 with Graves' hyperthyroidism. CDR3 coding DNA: TGTGCCAGCAGCACAGCGGGAGGGTCTGATGAGCAGTTCTTC. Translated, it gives CASSTAGGSDEQFF.